The sequence of this T cell receptor beta chain was determined in a study of cytomegalovirus exposure and HLA in healthy donors. Points from the study as a whole: Overall, about 160 TCR beta chains were annotated as cytomegalovirus-associated. Over 15,000 TCR beta sequences were associated with HLA alleles at 0.05 false discovery rate in a later analysis. No immune exposure information besides CMV serostatus was available.

PCR used 60 Vbeta primers and 13 Jbeta primers. TCRdb keeps only in-frame clones here, not all; method: immunoSEQ multiplex PCR. The data contain 190,000 or so clones, around 86% of them seen just once; the ten biggest clones take up about 10%. The CDR3 consists of 15 residues. Germline CDR1 reads SGHVS; CDR2 reads FNYEAQ. The V end lost 2 bases, the J end lost 5 bases, and 13 bases lay between the germline ends. On this clone itself: Its antigen is currently unknown.

The sample was PBMCs. This clonotype was obtained from a woman in her forties or fifties in good health and CMV-seropositive. The chain links TRBV7-6 to TRBJ1-5, with D unresolved. CDR3 residues: CASSLLAGGDQPQHF. CDR3 sequence (DNA): TGTGCCAGCAGCTTATTGGCGGGAGGAGATCAGCCCCAGCATTTT.